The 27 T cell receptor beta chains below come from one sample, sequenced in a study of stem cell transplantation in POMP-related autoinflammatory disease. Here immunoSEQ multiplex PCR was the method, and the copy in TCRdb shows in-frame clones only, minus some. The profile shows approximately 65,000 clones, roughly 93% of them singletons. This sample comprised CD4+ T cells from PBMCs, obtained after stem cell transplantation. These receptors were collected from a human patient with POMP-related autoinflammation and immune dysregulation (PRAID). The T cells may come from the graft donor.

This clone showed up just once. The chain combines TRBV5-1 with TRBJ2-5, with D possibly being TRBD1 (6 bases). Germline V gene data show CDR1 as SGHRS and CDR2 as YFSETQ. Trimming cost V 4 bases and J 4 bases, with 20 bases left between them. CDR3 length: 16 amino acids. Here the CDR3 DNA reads TGCGCCAGCAGCCCTCCCCGGACAGCGGCGTTAGAGACCCAGTACTTC. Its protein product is CASSPPRTAALETQYF.

In DNA form, the CDR3 reads TGTGCCAGCTCACCACCAACCGAGCGGGGCTACACCTTC. This gives the protein CASSPPTERGYTF. The chain joins TRBV18 to TRBJ1-2; no firm D call. Trimming took 0 bases from V and 8 from J, leaving 10 bases between them. This CDR3 comprises 13 residues. Germline CDR1 is KGHSH and CDR2 is LQKENI.

The CDR3 DNA follows: TGCGCCAGCAGCTTGGCGCTAGCGGGGGGCCAAGGCAAAAGGGAGACCCAGTACTTC. It encodes CASSLALAGGQGKRETQYF. The J gene is TRBJ2-5, the V gene TRBV5-1, with 11 bases fitting TRBD2. V was clipped by 0 bases and J by 5 bases; unmatched bases: 15. The CDR3 contains 19 residues. Germline lookup yields CDR1 SGHRS and CDR2 YFSETQ.

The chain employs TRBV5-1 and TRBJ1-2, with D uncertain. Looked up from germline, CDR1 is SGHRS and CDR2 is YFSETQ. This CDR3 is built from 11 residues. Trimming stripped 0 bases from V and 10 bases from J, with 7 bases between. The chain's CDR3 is CASSLAGVYTF. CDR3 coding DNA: TGCGCCAGCAGCTTGGCGGGTGTCTACACCTTC.

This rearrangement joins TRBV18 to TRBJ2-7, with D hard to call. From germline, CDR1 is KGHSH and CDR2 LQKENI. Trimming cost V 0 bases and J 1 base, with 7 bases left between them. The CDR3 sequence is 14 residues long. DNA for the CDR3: TGTGCCAGCTCACCACCCTCGGTTTCCTACGAGCAGTACTTC. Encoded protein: CASSPPSVSYEQYF.

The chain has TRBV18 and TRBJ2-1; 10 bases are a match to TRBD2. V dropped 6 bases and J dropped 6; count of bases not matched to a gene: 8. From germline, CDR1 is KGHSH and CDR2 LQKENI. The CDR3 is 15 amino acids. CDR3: CASSPGLARGNEQFF. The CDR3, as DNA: TGTGCCAGCTCCCCGGGACTAGCGAGGGGCAATGAGCAGTTCTTC.

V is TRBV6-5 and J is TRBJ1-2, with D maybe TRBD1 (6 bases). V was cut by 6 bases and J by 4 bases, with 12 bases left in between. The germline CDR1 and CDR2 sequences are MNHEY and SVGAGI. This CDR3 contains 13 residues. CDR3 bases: TGTGCCAGCAGGATCCCAGGGGCCTATGGCTACACCTTC. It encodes CASRIPGAYGYTF.

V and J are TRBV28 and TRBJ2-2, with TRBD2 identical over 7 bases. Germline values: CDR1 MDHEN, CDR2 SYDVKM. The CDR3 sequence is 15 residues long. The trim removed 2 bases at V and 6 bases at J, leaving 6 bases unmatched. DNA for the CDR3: TGTGCCAGCAGTTTAGCCGGACTAGTTCCCGGGGAGCTGTTTTTT. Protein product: CASSLAGLVPGELFF. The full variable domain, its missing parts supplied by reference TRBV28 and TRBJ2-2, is DVKVTQSSRYLVKRTGEKVFLECVQDMDHENMFWYRQDPGLGLRLIYFSYDVKMKEKGDIPEGYSVSREKKERFSLILESASTNQTSMYLCASSLAGLVPGELFFGEGSRLTVL.

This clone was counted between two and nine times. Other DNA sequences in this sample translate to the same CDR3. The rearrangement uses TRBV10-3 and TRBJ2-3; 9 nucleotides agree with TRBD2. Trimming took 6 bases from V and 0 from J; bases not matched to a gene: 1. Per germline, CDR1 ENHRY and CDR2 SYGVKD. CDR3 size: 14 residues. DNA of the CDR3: TGTGCCATCAGCACTAGCGGGAGCACAGATACGCAGTATTTT. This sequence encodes CAISTSGSTDTQYF.

Here the CDR3 DNA reads TGTGCCAGCAGCCAAGAGGGGGTTATCTCCTATAATTCACCCCTCCACTTT. This gives the protein CASSQEGVISYNSPLHF. The chain carries TRBV3-1 (or the pseudogene TRBV3-2) and TRBJ1-6; a weak D match, TRBD1 (5 bases). The CDR3 sequence is 17 residues long. V was shortened by 0 bases and J by 0 bases, with 9 bases between the two germline ends. Germline V CDR1 and CDR2: LGHDT, YNNKEL (reference sequence).

CDR3 in DNA: TGTGCCAGCAGCGTAGGGGAGGATGAGCAGTTCTTC. Protein product: CASSVGEDEQFF. The J gene is TRBJ2-1, the V gene TRBV9, with D possibly being TRBD2 (6 bases). V was trimmed by 0 bases and J by 8 bases, leaving 6 bases between them. The CDR3 extends over 12 amino acids. Germline CDR1 SGDLS, CDR2 YYNGEE.

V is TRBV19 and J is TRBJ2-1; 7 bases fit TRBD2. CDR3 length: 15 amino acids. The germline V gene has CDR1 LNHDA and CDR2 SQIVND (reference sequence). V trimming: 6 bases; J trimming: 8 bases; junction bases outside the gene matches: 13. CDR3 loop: CASRSLGGSMDEQFF. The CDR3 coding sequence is TGTGCCAGTAGAAGTCTCGGGGGGTCTATGGATGAGCAGTTCTTC.

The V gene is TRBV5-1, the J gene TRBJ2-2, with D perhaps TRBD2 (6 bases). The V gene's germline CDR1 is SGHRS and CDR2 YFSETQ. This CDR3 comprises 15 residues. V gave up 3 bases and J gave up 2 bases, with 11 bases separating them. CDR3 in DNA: TGCGCCAGCAGCTCCGGGACTCCTAACACCGGGGAGCTGTTTTTT. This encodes CASSSGTPNTGELFF.

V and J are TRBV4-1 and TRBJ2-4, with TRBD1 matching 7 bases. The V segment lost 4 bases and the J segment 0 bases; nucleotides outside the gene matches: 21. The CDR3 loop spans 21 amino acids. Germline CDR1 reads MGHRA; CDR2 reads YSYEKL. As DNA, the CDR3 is TGCGCCAGCAGCCGCCGACCTGACAGGGCCCAAATCGAGATAGCCAAAAACATTCAGTACTTC. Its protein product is CASSRRPDRAQIEIAKNIQYF.

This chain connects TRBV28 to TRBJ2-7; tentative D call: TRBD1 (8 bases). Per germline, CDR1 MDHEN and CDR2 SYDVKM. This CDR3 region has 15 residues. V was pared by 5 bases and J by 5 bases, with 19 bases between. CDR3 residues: CASSLWTGTIHEQYF. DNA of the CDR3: TGTGCCAGCAGTCTCTGGACAGGGACTATCCACGAGCAGTACTTC.

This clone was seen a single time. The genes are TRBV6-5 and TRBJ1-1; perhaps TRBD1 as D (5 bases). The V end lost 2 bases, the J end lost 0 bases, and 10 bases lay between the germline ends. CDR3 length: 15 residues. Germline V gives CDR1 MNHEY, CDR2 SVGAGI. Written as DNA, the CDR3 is TGTGCCAGCAGTTACGGGGGGACCTTGAACACTGAAGCTTTCTTT. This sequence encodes CASSYGGTLNTEAFF.

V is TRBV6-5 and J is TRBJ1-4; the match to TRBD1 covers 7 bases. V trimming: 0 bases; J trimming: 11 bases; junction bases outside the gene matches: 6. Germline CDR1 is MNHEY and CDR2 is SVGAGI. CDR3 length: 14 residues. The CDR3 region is CASSYSDGTAKLFF. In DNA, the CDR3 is TGTGCCAGCAGTTACTCCGACGGGACAGCTAAACTGTTTTTT.

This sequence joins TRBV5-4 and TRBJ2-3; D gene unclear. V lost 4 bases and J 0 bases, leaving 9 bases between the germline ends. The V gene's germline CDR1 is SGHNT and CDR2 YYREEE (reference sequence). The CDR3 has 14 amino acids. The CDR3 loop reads CASSRDDSTDTQYF. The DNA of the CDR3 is TGTGCCAGCAGCCGCGACGACAGCACAGATACGCAGTATTTT.

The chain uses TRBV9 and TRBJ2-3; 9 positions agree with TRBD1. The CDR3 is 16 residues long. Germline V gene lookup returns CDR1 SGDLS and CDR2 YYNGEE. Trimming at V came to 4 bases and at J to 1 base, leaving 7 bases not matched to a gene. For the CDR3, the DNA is TGTGCCAGCAGCACCGAAGGGGACAGGGGCACAGATACGCAGTATTTT. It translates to CASSTEGDRGTDTQYF.

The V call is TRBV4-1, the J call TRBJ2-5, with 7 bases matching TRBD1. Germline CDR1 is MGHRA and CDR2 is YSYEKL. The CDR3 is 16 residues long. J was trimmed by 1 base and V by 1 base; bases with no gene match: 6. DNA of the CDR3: TGCGCCAGCAGCCAAGTCCCCGACAGGGCCCAAGAGACCCAGTACTTC. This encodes CASSQVPDRAQETQYF.

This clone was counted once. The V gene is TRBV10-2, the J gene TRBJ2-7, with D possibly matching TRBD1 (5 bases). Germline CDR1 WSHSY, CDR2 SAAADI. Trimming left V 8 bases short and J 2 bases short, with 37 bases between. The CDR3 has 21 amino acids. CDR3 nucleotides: TGCGCCAGCTCCGCATGGGCCGCGCTCGGCCGGCCGACGTTCAGGGCCTACGAGCAGTACTTC. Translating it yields CASSAWAALGRPTFRAYEQYF.

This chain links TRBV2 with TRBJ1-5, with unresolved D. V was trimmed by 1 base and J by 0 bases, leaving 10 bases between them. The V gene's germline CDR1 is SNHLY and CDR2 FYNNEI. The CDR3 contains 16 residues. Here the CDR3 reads CASSEGAFSSNQPQHF. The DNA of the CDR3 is TGTGCCAGCAGTGAAGGGGCCTTTTCTAGCAATCAGCCCCAGCATTTT.

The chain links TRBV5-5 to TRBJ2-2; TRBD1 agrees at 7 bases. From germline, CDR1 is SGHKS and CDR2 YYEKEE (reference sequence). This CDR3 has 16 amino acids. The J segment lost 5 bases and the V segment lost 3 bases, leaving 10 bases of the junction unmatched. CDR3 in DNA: TGTGCCAGCAGCTCCTTAAAGACAGGGAAGACCGGGGAGCTGTTTTTT. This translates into CASSSLKTGKTGELFF.

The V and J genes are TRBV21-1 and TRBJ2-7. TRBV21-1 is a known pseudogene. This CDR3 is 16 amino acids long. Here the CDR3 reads CASSNKQALTTYEQYF. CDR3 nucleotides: TGTGCCAGCAGCAACAAACAGGCATTGACTACATACGAGCAGTACTTC.

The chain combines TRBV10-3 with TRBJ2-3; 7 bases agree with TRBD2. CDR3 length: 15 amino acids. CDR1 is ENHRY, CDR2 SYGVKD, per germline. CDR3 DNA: TGTGCGATCCAGTCGGGGGGAGCCGGCACAGATACGCAGTATTTT. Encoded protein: CAIQSGGAGTDTQYF.

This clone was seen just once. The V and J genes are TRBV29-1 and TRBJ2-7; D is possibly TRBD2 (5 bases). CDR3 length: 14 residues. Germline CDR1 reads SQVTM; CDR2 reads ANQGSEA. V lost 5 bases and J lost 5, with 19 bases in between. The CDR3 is CSVSKSAGLHEQYF. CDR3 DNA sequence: TGCAGCGTTTCCAAAAGTGCGGGCCTTCACGAGCAGTACTTC.

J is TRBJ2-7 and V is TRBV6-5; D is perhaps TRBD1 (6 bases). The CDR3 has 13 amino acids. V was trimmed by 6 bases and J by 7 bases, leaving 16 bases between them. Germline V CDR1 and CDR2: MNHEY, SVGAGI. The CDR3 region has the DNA TGTGCCAGCAGCCAAGGACAGTCTATGGAGCAGTACTTC. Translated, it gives CASSQGQSMEQYF.